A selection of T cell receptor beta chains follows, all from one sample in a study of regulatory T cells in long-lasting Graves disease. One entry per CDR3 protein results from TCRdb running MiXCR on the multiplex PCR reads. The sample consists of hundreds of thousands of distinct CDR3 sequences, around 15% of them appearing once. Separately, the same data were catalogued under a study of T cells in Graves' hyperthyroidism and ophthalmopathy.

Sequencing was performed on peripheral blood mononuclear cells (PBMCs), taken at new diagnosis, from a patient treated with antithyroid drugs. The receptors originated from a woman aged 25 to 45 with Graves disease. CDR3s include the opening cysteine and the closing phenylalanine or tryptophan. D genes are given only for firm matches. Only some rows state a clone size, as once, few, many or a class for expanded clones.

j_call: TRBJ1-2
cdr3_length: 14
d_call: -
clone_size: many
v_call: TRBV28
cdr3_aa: CASREWGEAYGYTF
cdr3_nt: TGTGCCAGCAGGGAATGGGGGGAGGCCTATGGCTACACCTTC

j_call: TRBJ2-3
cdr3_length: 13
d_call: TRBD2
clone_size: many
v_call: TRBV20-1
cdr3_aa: CSASGRAPDTQYF
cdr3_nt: TGCAGTGCTAGCGGGAGGGCCCCAGATACGCAGTATTTT

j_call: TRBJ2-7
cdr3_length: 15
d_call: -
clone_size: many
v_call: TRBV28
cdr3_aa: CASSPRIGGRVEQYF
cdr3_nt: TGTGCCAGCAGTCCACGAATCGGGGGGCGGGTCGAGCAGTACTTC

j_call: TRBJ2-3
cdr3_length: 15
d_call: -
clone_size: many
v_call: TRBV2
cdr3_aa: CASRLQGTPTDTQYF
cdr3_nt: TGTGCCAGCAGATTACAGGGTACACCCACAGATACGCAGTATTTT

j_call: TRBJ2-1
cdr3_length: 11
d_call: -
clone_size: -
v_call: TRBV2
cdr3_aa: CASGSRNEQFF
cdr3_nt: TGTGCCAGCGGGAGTCGGAATGAGCAGTTCTTC

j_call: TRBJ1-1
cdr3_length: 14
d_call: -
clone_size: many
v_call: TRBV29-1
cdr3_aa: CSVRPDWGNTEAFF
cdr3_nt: TGCAGCGTTAGACCCGACTGGGGTAACACTGAAGCTTTCTTT

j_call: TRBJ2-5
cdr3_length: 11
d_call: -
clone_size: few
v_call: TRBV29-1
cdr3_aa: CSVWYQETQYF
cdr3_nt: TGCAGCGTTTGGTACCAAGAGACCCAGTACTTC

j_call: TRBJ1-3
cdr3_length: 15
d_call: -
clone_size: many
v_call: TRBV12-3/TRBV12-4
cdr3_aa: CASSPPLSSGNTIYF
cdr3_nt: TGTGCCAGCAGCCCCCCCCTGAGCTCTGGAAACACCATATATTTT

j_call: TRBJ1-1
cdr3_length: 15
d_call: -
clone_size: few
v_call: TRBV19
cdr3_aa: CASSPSGRQNTEAFF
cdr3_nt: TGTGCCAGTAGTCCCAGTGGCAGACAGAACACTGAAGCTTTCTTT

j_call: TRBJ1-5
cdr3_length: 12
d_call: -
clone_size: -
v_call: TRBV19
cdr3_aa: CASRVPNQPQHF
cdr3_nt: TGTGCCAGCAGGGTGCCCAATCAGCCCCAGCATTTT

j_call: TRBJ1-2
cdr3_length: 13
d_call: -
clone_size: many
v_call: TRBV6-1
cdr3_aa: CASVIRGAYGYTF
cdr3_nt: TGTGCCAGCGTTATCAGGGGAGCCTATGGCTACACCTTC

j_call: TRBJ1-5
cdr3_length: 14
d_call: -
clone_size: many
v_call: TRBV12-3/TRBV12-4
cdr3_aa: CASRSLRGNQPQHF
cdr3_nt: TGTGCCAGCAGGTCACTCCGCGGCAATCAGCCCCAGCATTTT

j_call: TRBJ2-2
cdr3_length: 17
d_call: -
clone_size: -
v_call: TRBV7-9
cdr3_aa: CASSPYGGQYSPGELFF
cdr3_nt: TGTGCCAGCAGTCCCTATGGAGGACAGTATTCTCCCGGGGAGCTGTTTTTT

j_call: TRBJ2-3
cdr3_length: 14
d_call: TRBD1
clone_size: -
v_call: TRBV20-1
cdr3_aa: CSATGTGVTDTQYF
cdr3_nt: TGCAGTGCTACCGGGACAGGGGTCACAGATACGCAGTATTTT

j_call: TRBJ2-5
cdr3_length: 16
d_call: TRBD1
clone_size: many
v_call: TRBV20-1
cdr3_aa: CSASRTVTGGVGTQYF
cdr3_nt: TGCAGTGCTAGTAGGACAGTCACAGGGGGTGTAGGGACCCAGTACTTC

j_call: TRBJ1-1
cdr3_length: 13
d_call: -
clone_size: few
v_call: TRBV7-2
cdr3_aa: CASSLRVWTEAFF
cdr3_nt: TGTGCCAGCAGCTTAAGGGTTTGGACTGAAGCTTTCTTT

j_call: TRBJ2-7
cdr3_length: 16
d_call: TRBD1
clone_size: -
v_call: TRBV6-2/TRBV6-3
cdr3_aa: CASSYFAGQGEYEQYF
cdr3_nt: TGTGCCAGCAGTTATTTTGCGGGACAGGGGGAATACGAGCAGTACTTC

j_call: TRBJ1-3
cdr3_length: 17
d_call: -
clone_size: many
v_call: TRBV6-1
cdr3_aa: CASSPSLTARSGNTIYF
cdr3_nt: TGTGCCAGCAGCCCGTCCTTGACAGCCCGCTCTGGAAACACCATATATTTT

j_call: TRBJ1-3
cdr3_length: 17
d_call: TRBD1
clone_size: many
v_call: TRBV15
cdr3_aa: CATSRAHRGPAGDTIYF
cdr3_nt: TGTGCCACCAGCAGAGCCCACAGGGGGCCGGCCGGGGACACCATATATTTT

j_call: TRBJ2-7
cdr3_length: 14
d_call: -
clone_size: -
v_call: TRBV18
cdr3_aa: CASSPGATTYEQYF
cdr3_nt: TGTGCCAGCTCACCCGGGGCGACTACCTACGAGCAGTACTTC

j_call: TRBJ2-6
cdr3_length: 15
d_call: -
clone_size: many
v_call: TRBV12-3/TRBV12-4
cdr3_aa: CASTPTSSGANVLTF
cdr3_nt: TGTGCCAGCACCCCAACGTCCTCTGGGGCCAACGTCCTGACTTTC

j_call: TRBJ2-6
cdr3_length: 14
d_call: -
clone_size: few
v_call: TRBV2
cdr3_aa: CASRQESGANVLTF
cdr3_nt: TGTGCCAGCAGACAGGAATCTGGGGCCAACGTCCTGACTTTC

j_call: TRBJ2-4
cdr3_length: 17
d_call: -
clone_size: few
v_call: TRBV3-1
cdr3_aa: CASRQGPAAGGKNIQYF
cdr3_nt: TGTGCCAGCAGGCAAGGACCCGCTGCAGGGGGGAAAAACATTCAGTACTTC

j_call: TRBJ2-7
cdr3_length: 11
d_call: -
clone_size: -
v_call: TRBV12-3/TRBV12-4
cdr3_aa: CVSSRSYEQYF
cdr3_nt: TGTGTCAGCAGCCGCTCCTACGAGCAGTACTTC

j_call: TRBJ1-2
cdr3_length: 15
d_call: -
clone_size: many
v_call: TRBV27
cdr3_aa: CASSLTLGRNYGYTF
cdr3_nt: TGTGCCAGCAGTTTAACCTTGGGACGGAACTATGGCTACACCTTC

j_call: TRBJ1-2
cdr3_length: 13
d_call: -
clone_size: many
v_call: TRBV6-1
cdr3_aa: CASTLQGWYGYTF
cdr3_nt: TGTGCCAGCACCCTACAGGGATGGTATGGCTACACCTTC

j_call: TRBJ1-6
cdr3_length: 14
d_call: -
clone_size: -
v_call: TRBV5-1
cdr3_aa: CASSRTVGDSPLHF
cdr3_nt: TGCGCCAGCAGCCGGACAGTTGGTGATTCACCCCTCCACTTT

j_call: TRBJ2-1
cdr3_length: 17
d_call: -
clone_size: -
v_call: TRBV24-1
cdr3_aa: CATSPLGGRSSYNEQFF
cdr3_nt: TGTGCCACCAGCCCCCTGGGGGGACGGAGCTCCTACAATGAGCAGTTCTTC

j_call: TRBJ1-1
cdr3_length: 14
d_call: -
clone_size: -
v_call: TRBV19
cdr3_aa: CASNRGGGPLEAFF
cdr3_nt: TGTGCCAGTAACCGAGGGGGGGGGCCCCTTGAAGCTTTCTTT

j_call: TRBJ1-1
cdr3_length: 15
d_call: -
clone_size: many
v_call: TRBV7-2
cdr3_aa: CASSLEGGQYTEAFF
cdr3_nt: TGTGCCAGCAGCTTAGAGGGGGGCCAGTACACTGAAGCTTTCTTT

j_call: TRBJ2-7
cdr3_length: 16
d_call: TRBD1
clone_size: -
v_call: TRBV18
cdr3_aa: CASSPSAGQGAHEQYF
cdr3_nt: TGTGCCAGCTCACCGTCAGCCGGACAGGGGGCACACGAGCAGTACTTC

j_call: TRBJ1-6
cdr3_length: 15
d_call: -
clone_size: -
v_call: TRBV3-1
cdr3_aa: CASSQAATITSPLHF
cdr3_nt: TGTGCCAGCAGCCAAGCGGCAACAATAACTTCACCCCTCCACTTT

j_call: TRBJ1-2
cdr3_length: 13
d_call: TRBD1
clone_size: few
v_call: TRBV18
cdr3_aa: CASSRDRLDGYTF
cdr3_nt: TGTGCCAGCTCACGGGACAGGCTGGATGGCTACACCTTC